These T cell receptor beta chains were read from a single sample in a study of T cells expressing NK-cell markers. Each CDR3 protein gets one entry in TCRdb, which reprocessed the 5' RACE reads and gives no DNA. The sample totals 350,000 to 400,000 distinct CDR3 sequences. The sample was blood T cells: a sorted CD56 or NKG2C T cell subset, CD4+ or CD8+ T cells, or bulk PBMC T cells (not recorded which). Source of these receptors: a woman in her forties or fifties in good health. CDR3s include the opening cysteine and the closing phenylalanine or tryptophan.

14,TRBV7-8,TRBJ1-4,CASSGGSANEKLFF
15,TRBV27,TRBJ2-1,CASSGQGVTYNEQFF
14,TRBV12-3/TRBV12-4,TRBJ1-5,CASSLKGSNQPQHF
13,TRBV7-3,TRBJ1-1,CASSWQKNTEAFF
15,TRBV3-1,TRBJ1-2,CASSQDQEGFYGYTF
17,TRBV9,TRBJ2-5,CASSLKALRGPKETQYF
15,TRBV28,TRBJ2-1,CATDYGSRSYNEQFF
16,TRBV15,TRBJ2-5,CATSRPLRTGRETQYF
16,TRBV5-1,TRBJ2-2,CASSQSPGQGTGELFF
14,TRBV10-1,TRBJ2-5,CASSESMGRETQYF
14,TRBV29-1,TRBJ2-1,CSGGPQGEGGEQFF
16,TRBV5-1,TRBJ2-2,CASSLHVASNTGELFF
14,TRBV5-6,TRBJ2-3,CASSSWDFTDTQYF
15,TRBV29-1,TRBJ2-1,CSVEGDRGRNNEQFF
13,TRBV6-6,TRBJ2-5,CATHRGGEETQYF
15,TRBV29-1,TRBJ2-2,CSVEGTVRSTGELFF
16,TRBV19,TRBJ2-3,CASSAPSGGITDTQYF
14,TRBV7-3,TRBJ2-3,CASSSLAGPDTQYF